This T cell receptor beta chain was captured by sequencing in a study of regulatory T cells in long-lasting Graves disease. From germline, CDR1 is GTSNPN and CDR2 SVGIG (reference sequence). The CDR3 is made up of 12 amino acids. Trimming pared 5 bases from V and 1 base from J, leaving 8 bases between. As to time point: persistent/refractory GD, antithyroid drugs over 5 years with positive TRAb. The TCR library was made from RNA extracted from PBMCs. As to this clonotype: Its antigen is not identified.

HTBI primers from iRepertoire and Arm-PCR of CDR3 regions yielded the TCR beta libraries. From the multiplex PCR reads, TCRdb called clonotypes with MiXCR, one entry per CDR3 protein. Counted here are 700,000 or so distinct CDR3 sequences, about 32% occurring once; the ten biggest clones make up under 55%. Study-level points and caveats: Favored gene segments in persistent disease were TRBV28, TRBJ1-2 and TRBJ2-5.

The input for sequencing was peripheral blood mononuclear cells (PBMCs), taken when the disease was refractory, from a patient treated with antithyroid drugs. The origin of this receptor is a female donor with Graves disease. This sequence joins TRBV30 and TRBJ1-1, with D uncertain. This CDR3 is CAWDRGNTEAFF. The DNA of the CDR3 is TGTGCCTGGGACCGGGGGAACACTGAAGCTTTCTTT.